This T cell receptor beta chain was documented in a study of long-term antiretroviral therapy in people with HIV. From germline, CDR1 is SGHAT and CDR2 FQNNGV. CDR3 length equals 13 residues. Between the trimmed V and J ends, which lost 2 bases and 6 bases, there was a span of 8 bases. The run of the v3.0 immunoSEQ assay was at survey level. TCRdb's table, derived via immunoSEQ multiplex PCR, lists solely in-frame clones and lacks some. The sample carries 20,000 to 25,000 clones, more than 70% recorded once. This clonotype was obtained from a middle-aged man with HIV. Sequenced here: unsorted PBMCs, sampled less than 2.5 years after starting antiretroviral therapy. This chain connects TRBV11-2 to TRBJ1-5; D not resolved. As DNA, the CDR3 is TGTGCCAGCAGCTTAAGCACCGGTCAGCCCCAGCATTTT. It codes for CASSLSTGQPQHF.